This record covers a single T cell receptor beta chain. Its antigen is unknown. Sorted cells reached over 95% purity in every population. The isolated RNA, all of it, was reverse transcribed, so expressed TCRB transcripts were what got sequenced. The repertoire was sequenced with immunoSEQ multiplex PCR; TCRdb's copy has only in-frame clones and lacks some. Among about 160,000 clones listed, roughly 60% were seen once. The data were obtained in a study of beta chain features in type 1 diabetes. Overall study results and limits: The study found fewer insertions and more deletions at VDJ junctions in type 1 diabetes patients. HLA influence on TCRB rearrangement stayed unresolved here. For Type 1 diabetes patients, all four CD4+ subsets carried TCRB CDR3s that were moderately but significantly shorter. For patients and controls alike, PCR might favor shorter templates to the same degree.

Germline trimming cut 6 bases from V and 1 base from J; bases unmatched to any gene: 5. The CDR3 has 15 residues. Germline V lookup: CDR1 MNHNY, CDR2 SVGAGI (reference sequence). The TCR sequence derives from a man in his thirties or forties with type 1 diabetes. Material: naive CD4+ T cells from blood. The gene calls are TRBV6-6 and TRBJ2-7; 11 positions match TRBD2. CDR3 protein: CASSRGTSGSYEQYF. The CDR3 DNA follows: TGTGCCAGCAGCCGAGGGACTAGCGGTTCCTACGAGCAGTACTTC.